This TCR beta chain was recorded in a study of T cells after somatic rescue of genetic block. CDR3 length: 13 amino acids. This table comes from immunoSEQ multiplex PCR, and its TCRdb copy is limited to in-frame clones, with some not included. Found here are 55,000 or so clones, approximately 96% of them singletons; the top ten hold under 0.095%. Sequencing used peripheral blood mononuclear cells (PBMCs). The clonotype originates from a child younger than two. This chain joins TRBV21-1 and TRBJ2-2. TRBV21-1 represents a pseudogene. The CDR3 region is CASSKADAGELFF. In DNA form, the CDR3 reads TGTGCCAGCAGCAAAGCGGACGCCGGGGAGCTGTTTTTT.